This TCR beta chain was recovered during a study of T cell changes during pregnancy in multiple sclerosis (dated by TCRdb to the late 2010s). Regarding the study in general: Changes in the T cell repertoire over the course of pregnancy were examined in this study in women with multiple sclerosis.

The library was produced with the immunoSEQ multiplex PCR assay. TCRdb holds this immuneACCESS table with in-frame rearrangements only. Some clones are missing; in checked studies, unresolved V genes explain under half, and the rest has no known cause. The sample table shows 20,000 to 25,000 clones, and around four fifths are seen once. The ten largest clones represent 15% to 17% of the sample. Note on this clone: Its antigen is still unknown. The input lacks base qualities; no much larger clone sits a single base away.

Including the terminal cysteine and phenylalanine, the CDR3 comprises 15 residues. Of the read, only the CDR3 DNA is kept; its 45 bases are in frame from base 1. At the junction V is shortened by 6 bases and J by 4 bases, with 18 bases in between. CDR1 and CDR2, per the germline V gene, are MDHEN and SYDVKM. The origin of this receptor is a female donor in good health, enrolled as a control in a pregnancy study. This sample comprised CD8+ T cells from peripheral blood mononuclear cells, obtained in the first trimester of pregnancy. In this chain, TRBV28 is recombined with TRBJ1-2; D gene: possibly TRBD1, on 6 matching bases. DNA sequence: TGTGCCAGCAGCAAAGCCTCTCGGACAGCCTATGGCTACACCTTC. This gives the protein CASSKASRTAYGYTF.